Below are 13 T cell receptor beta chains sequenced from a single sample in a study of T cell responses to AZD1222 COVID-19 vaccine (dated by TCRdb to the early 2020s). The time point label, as the study defines it: about 28 days (+/-7) after the second vaccine dose. The method behind the library was the immunoSEQ multiplex PCR assay. TCRdb obtained this table from immuneACCESS and retained in-frame rearrangements with V and J assigned. These tables miss some clones; where compared with another copy, unresolved V genes account for less than half of the shortfall, and the remainder is unexplained. Recorded for this sample are some 150,000 clones; approximately 92% of them occurred a single time. The leading ten clones occupy approximately 3% of the sample. This specimen was peripheral blood, taken 28 days after the second AZD1222 dose. Receptors were obtained from an adult who received the AZD1222 COVID-19 vaccine.

The chain employs TRBV11-1 and TRBJ2-4; D might be TRBD2 (6 bases). This CDR3 region has 15 residues. V was cut by 0 bases and J by 8 bases, with 14 bases left in between. CDR1 and CDR2 from the germline V gene are SGHAT and FQDESV (reference sequence). CDR3 amino acids: CASSLAGGTGDIQYF. The DNA for the CDR3 is TGTGCCAGCAGCTTAGCTGGCGGGACGGGGGACATTCAGTACTTC.

The chain employs TRBV11-2 and TRBJ2-7; 11 bases agree with TRBD2. V gave up 1 base and J gave up 1 base; unmatched junction bases: 9. The CDR3 runs 18 residues. In germline, CDR1 is SGHAT, CDR2 FQNNGV. The CDR3 sequence: CASSLVLAGGTGSYEQYF. In nucleotides, the CDR3 is TGTGCCAGCAGCTTAGTTTTAGCGGGAGGGACTGGGTCCTACGAGCAGTACTTC.

The chain uses TRBV10-2 and TRBJ2-1; D not certain. Trimming took off 4 bases at V and 8 bases at J, with 12 bases between the two ends. From germline, CDR1 is WSHSY and CDR2 SAAADI. This CDR3 is 13 amino acids long. The chain's CDR3 is CASSVSLGDEQFF. The CDR3 DNA is TGCGCCAGCAGTGTTTCTTTAGGCGATGAGCAGTTCTTC.

The V call is TRBV14, the J call TRBJ1-2; TRBD1 is a possible D gene (5 bases). The germline V and J ends were trimmed by 4 bases and 5 bases, with 17 bases remaining between them. Germline CDR1 reads SGHDN; CDR2 reads FVKESK. CDR3 length: 15 amino acids. The CDR3 region has the DNA TGTGCCAGCAGCCTACAGGCAGGAGTAATTTATGGCTACACCTTC. Amino acid sequence: CASSLQAGVIYGYTF.

The V gene is TRBV2, the J gene TRBJ1-1; TRBD1 agrees at 7 bases. V was pared by 4 bases and J by 4 bases, with 6 bases of the junction left unmatched. The CDR3 runs to 14 residues. Germline V gene data show CDR1 as SNHLY and CDR2 as FYNNEI. CDR3 DNA sequence: TGTGCCAGCAGTGTACGACAGGGAGGCACTGAAGCTTTCTTT. Residues: CASSVRQGGTEAFF.

This rearrangement joins TRBV2 to TRBJ2-7; 7 nucleotides align to TRBD1. Germline assignment: CDR1 SNHLY and CDR2 FYNNEI. The CDR3 has 12 residues. Trimming cost V 10 bases and J 7 bases; bases outside gene matches: 10. CDR3 loop: CATLRGREEQYF. The CDR3 nucleotides read TGTGCCACCCTAAGGGGGCGCGAAGAGCAGTACTTC.

This clone has just a few counts. The chain has TRBV4-1 and TRBJ1-1; unclear D gene. The CDR3 is made up of 15 amino acids. V was pared by 3 bases and J by 3 bases, with 14 bases between. Germline V gene sequence: CDR1 MGHRA, CDR2 YSYEKL. CDR3 amino acids: CASSQRMGLDTEAFF. Here the CDR3 DNA reads TGCGCCAGCAGCCAGAGGATGGGCCTAGACACTGAAGCTTTCTTT.

V gene TRBV29-1 combines with J gene TRBJ2-7; 11 bases match TRBD2. Trimming removed 8 bases from V and 6 bases from J; junction bases left unmatched: 9. The CDR3 loop spans 13 amino acids. Germline V gene sequence: CDR1 SQVTM, CDR2 ANQGSEA. The CDR3 sequence is CSSGLAVGSEQYF. The CDR3, as DNA: TGCAGCTCGGGACTAGCGGTGGGTTCCGAGCAGTACTTC.

V and J are TRBV2 and TRBJ1-1; tentative D call: TRBD1 (5 bases). The germline V gene encodes CDR1 SNHLY and CDR2 FYNNEI. Trimming shortened V by 6 bases and J by 0 bases, and 17 bases separated the two germline ends. The CDR3 has 16 amino acids. The CDR3 spells CASRPTGHPLNTEAFF. Written as DNA, the CDR3 is TGTGCCAGCAGGCCCACAGGTCACCCACTGAACACTGAAGCTTTCTTT.

This chain joins TRBV21-1 and TRBJ1-6; the DNA was not used to check the table's D call, TRBD1. TRBV21-1 corresponds to a pseudogene. The CDR3 length is 16 residues. The DNA of the CDR3 is TGTGCCAGCAGACCGATTATGGACAGGGGAGGTTCACCCCTCCACTTT. It specifies CASRPIMDRGGSPLHF.

The chain combines TRBV11-3 with TRBJ2-1, with 7 bases lining up with TRBD2. Germline CDR1 reads SGHNT; CDR2 reads YENEEA. There are 15 residues in the CDR3. With 1 base clipped from V and 1 base from J, the junction kept 1 base outside the gene matches. CDR3: CASSLVGGSYNEQFF. The DNA for the CDR3 is TGTGCCAGCAGCTTAGTGGGAGGGTCCTACAATGAGCAGTTCTTC.

DNA for the CDR3: TGCGCCAGCAGCCCGATGGTGGCCGGGGAGCTGTTTTTT. Residues: CASSPMVAGELFF. The V and J genes are TRBV5-1 and TRBJ2-2; D is unclear. Trimming stripped 4 bases from V and 6 bases from J, with 10 bases between. The CDR3 spans 13 residues. Germline CDR1 is SGHRS and CDR2 is YFSETQ.

This clone was seen a handful of times. This chain connects TRBV5-6 to TRBJ1-4; the D gene is possibly TRBD1 (6 bases). Per the germline V gene, CDR1 is SGHDT and CDR2 is YYEEEE. Trimming cost V 4 bases and J 6 bases, with 13 bases left between them. The CDR3 length is 14 residues. The CDR3 bases are TGTGCCAGCAGCACAGGGCGAGTTGATGAAAAACTGTTTTTT. Encoded protein: CASSTGRVDEKLFF.